These 27 T cell receptor beta chains were all obtained from the same sample, sequenced in a study of blood T cells in healthy people across ages. PCR was performed a second time for about 6 to 12 cycles using a sample-barcoded 5' primer and a J-beta primer mix. TCRdb re-analysed the 5' RACE reads in MiXCR, keeping a single row per CDR3 protein. The sample holds some 370,000 distinct CDR3 sequences, about 49% seen once. The sample taken for sequencing was blood. These receptor sequences come from a man aged 60 to 75 in good health.

The count of this clonotype is one. This chain joins TRBV7-2 and TRBJ2-1; unclear D gene. Judging by the DNA end, TRBJ2-7 fits better; the J call may be wrong. The CDR3 contains 15 residues. CDR1 is SGHTA and CDR2 is FQGNSA in the germline V gene. CDR3 sequence: CASSLGPLSYNEQYF. The CDR3 DNA reads TGTGCCAGCAGCCTCGGGCCGCTCTCCTACAATGAGCAGTACTTC.

V is TRBV24-1 and J is TRBJ2-3; 11 positions agree with TRBD2. Germline CDR1 reads KGHDR; CDR2 reads SFDVKD. The CDR3 has 18 residues. V shed 4 bases, J shed 3 bases, and the junction held 11 bases outside the gene matches. The CDR3 protein is CATSDPSGTSGGTDTQYF. In DNA, the CDR3 is TGTGCCACCAGTGACCCCTCAGGGACTAGCGGAGGAACAGATACGCAGTATTTT.

This clonotype is a singleton in its sample. The gene calls are TRBV10-3 and TRBJ2-1; 14 bases map to TRBD2. The germline gives CDR1 ENHRY, CDR2 SYGVKD. This CDR3 spans 15 amino acids. With V trimmed by 8 bases and J by 5 bases, 5 bases remained unmatched. CDR3 region: CAIGLTSGRDNEQFF. The CDR3 coding sequence is TGTGCCATCGGACTGACTAGCGGGAGGGACAATGAGCAGTTCTTC.

This chain joins TRBV20-1 and TRBJ1-5; 8 positions agree with TRBD1. Germline assignment: CDR1 DFQATT and CDR2 SNEGSKA (reference sequence). Trimming removed 0 bases from V and 3 bases from J; junction bases left unmatched: 10. The CDR3 loop spans 17 amino acids. The chain's CDR3 is CSARDRDRRTSNQPQHF. As DNA, the CDR3 is TGCAGTGCTAGAGACCGGGACAGGCGAACCTCCAATCAGCCCCAGCATTTT.

The V call is TRBV11-3, the J call TRBJ2-7; the D gene is possibly TRBD2 (6 bases). This CDR3 has 12 residues. Between the trimmed V and J ends, which lost 5 bases and 5 bases, there was a span of 10 bases. Germline V lookup: CDR1 SGHNT, CDR2 YENEEA. As DNA, the CDR3 is TGTGCCAGCAGCGGGCGGGACCACGAGCAGTACTTC. This encodes CASSGRDHEQYF.

The CDR3 nucleotides are TGTGCCACCAGCCGCCGGCTGGACAATGAGCAGTTCTTC. This codes for CATSRRLDNEQFF. This sequence joins TRBV15 and TRBJ2-1, with no clear D. The CDR3 runs 13 residues. The germline gives CDR1 LNHNV, CDR2 YYDKDF (reference sequence). V was pared by 5 bases and J by 5 bases, with 10 bases between.

The rearrangement links TRBV7-2 to TRBJ2-7; 11 bases map to TRBD1. The germline CDR1 and CDR2 sequences are SGHTA and FQGNSA. The CDR3 is made up of 16 amino acids. J gave up 3 bases and V 9 bases, and 13 bases lay outside the gene matches. The CDR3 spells CARSTRIGTGGYEQYF. CDR3 bases: TGTGCCAGGAGCACTAGAATCGGGACAGGGGGCTACGAGCAGTACTTC. Drawing the rest from reference TRBV7-2 and TRBJ2-7, the complete variable domain is GAGVSQSPSNKVTEKGKDVELRCDPISGHTALYWYRQSLGQGLEFLIYFQGNSAPDKSGLPSDRFSAERTGGSVSTLTIQRTQQEDSAVYLCARSTRIGTGGYEQYFGPGTRLTVT.

This clonotype was observed a handful of times. The chain carries TRBV20-1 and TRBJ1-2, with D tentatively TRBD1 (5 bases). From germline, CDR1 is DFQATT and CDR2 SNEGSKA (reference sequence). This CDR3 has 16 amino acids. Trimming left V 3 bases short and J 4 bases short, with 21 bases between. Here the CDR3 DNA reads TGCAGTGCTAGCCTTCCCGCGGGGGTTTCGGGCTATGGCTACACCTTC. Translated, it gives CSASLPAGVSGYGYTF.

The chain recombines TRBV20-1 with TRBJ2-1; TRBD2 matches at 7 bases. Germline loops: CDR1 DFQATT, CDR2 SNEGSKA (reference sequence). The CDR3 is 16 amino acids. The junction had 13 bases not matched to a gene; V was cut back by 3 bases and J by 5 bases. In nucleotides, the CDR3 is TGCAGTGCTAGCCGAAACCGGGCGGGAGTAAACAATGAGCAGTTCTTC. Translated: CSASRNRAGVNNEQFF.

J is TRBJ1-1 and V is TRBV3-1; 12 nucleotides align to TRBD1. The V and J ends lost 2 bases and 9 bases, in that order; junction bases with no gene match: 4. The CDR3 contains 14 residues. The germline V gene has CDR1 LGHDT and CDR2 YNNKEL (reference sequence). Here the CDR3 DNA reads TGTGCCAGCAGCCAACCGGGACAGGGGGCTCAAGCTTTCTTT. Amino acids: CASSQPGQGAQAFF.

The rearrangement joins TRBV7-9 to TRBJ1-5; 11 nucleotides line up with TRBD1. Trimming cost V 1 base and J 6 bases; bases outside gene matches: 2. The germline V gene encodes CDR1 SEHNR and CDR2 FQNEAQ (reference sequence). This CDR3 is 15 amino acids long. CDR3 in DNA: TGTGCCAGCAGCTTAGGGACAGGGGGCGGTCAGCCCCAGCATTTT. Its protein product is CASSLGTGGGQPQHF.

The V and J genes are TRBV30 and TRBJ1-6; perhaps TRBD1 as D (5 bases). The V end was cut by 3 bases, the J end by 8 bases, with 11 bases between. CDR3 length: 13 amino acids. CDR1 GTSNPN and CDR2 SVGIG come from the germline V gene (reference sequence). CDR3 in DNA: TGTGCCTGGAGCGGGGGTAAGGATTCACCCCTCCACTTT. Translated, it gives CAWSGGKDSPLHF.

The chain is built from TRBV28 and TRBJ2-1; 12 nucleotides agree with TRBD2. Germline values: CDR1 MDHEN, CDR2 SYDVKM. The CDR3 is 16 residues long. V was pared by 5 bases and J by 4 bases, with 6 bases of the junction left unmatched. The CDR3 reads CASSPPLAGGYNEQFF. The CDR3 DNA sequence: TGTGCCAGCAGTCCTCCTCTAGCGGGAGGGTACAATGAGCAGTTCTTC.

J is TRBJ2-1 and V is TRBV19; 7 bases fit TRBD1. After removal of 10 bases from V and 4 bases from J, the junction contained 4 bases not matched to a gene. The CDR3 contains 12 residues. Per the germline V gene, CDR1 is LNHDA and CDR2 is SQIVND (reference sequence). CDR3: CATQDRYNEQFF. For the CDR3, the DNA is TGTGCCACCCAGGACAGGTACAATGAGCAGTTCTTC.

The chain couples TRBV28 to TRBJ1-5, with 8 bases lining up with TRBD1. J was trimmed by 0 bases and V by 3 bases; bases with no gene match: 7. CDR1 is MDHEN, CDR2 SYDVKM, per germline. This CDR3 comprises 17 residues. In DNA, the CDR3 is TGTGCCAGCAGTTTGGGGGACAGGCGCCATAGCAATCAGCCCCAGCATTTT. Protein product: CASSLGDRRHSNQPQHF.

The rearrangement uses TRBV27 and TRBJ2-1, with 8 bases aligning to TRBD1. V shed 5 bases, J shed 4 bases, and the junction held 4 bases outside the gene matches. Germline loops: CDR1 MNHEY, CDR2 SMNVEV (reference sequence). CDR3 length: 14 residues. CDR3 sequence: CASSGTGGYNEQFF. CDR3 coding DNA: TGTGCCAGCAGTGGAACAGGGGGTTACAATGAGCAGTTCTTC.

The CDR3 reads CASSEYGGRGTDTQYF. CDR3 sequence (DNA): TGTGCCAGCAGTGAATATGGGGGGCGCGGGACAGATACGCAGTATTTT. J is TRBJ2-3 and V is TRBV25-1, with D perhaps given as TRBD1 or TRBD2 (6 bases each). V lost 0 bases and J 3 bases, leaving 13 bases between the germline ends. In germline, CDR1 is MGHDK, CDR2 SYGVNS. The CDR3 is 16 amino acids.

This chain joins TRBV3-1 and TRBJ2-7; D unclear. The V end was cut by 0 bases, the J end by 1 base, with 10 bases between. The V gene's germline CDR1 is LGHDT and CDR2 YNNKEL (reference sequence). The CDR3 spans 15 residues. CDR3 nucleotide sequence: TGTGCCAGCAGCCAAGATCGCGGCAGATCCTACGAGCAGTACTTC. The encoded protein is CASSQDRGRSYEQYF.

This clonotype was seen once. V usage is TRBV12-3 or TRBV12-4 and J usage is TRBJ1-2; a weak D match, TRBD1 (5 bases). The germline V and J ends were trimmed by 1 base and 8 bases, with 11 bases remaining between them. The CDR3 is 13 amino acids. CDR3 in DNA: TGTGCCAGCAGTTTAGATGCGGGGGGAGGCTACACCTTC. Translating it yields CASSLDAGGGYTF.

This clonotype was seen once. The chain couples TRBV6-1 to TRBJ2-1; 9 bases fit TRBD1. This CDR3 contains 17 residues. Germline V gives CDR1 MNHNS, CDR2 SASEGT. The V and J ends lost 4 bases and 6 bases, in that order; junction bases with no gene match: 13. In nucleotides, the CDR3 is TGTGCCAGCAGTGGCTTCGACAGGGGGAGCCCCTCCAATGAGCAGTTCTTC. Its translation: CASSGFDRGSPSNEQFF.

The J gene is TRBJ2-3, the V gene TRBV9, with 15 positions matching TRBD2. CDR3 length equals 16 residues. CDR1 and CDR2 from the germline V gene are SGDLS and YYNGEE. J gave up 5 bases and V 5 bases, and 6 bases lay outside the gene matches. For the CDR3, the DNA is TGTGCCAGCAGTAGGACTAGCGGGAGGGCCGGAGATACGCAGTATTTT. Protein: CASSRTSGRAGDTQYF.

The chain joins TRBV29-1 to TRBJ1-2; TRBD1 matches 7 bases. The germline CDR1 and CDR2 sequences are SQVTM and ANQGSEA. V was clipped by 6 bases and J by 6 bases; unmatched bases: 10. This CDR3 is 13 amino acids long. CDR3 protein: CSVRTGAGHGYTF. CDR3 in DNA: TGCAGCGTACGGACAGGCGCGGGGCATGGCTACACCTTC.

This rearrangement joins TRBV27 to TRBJ2-3, with 8 bases identical to TRBD2. In germline, CDR1 is MNHEY, CDR2 SMNVEV (reference sequence). Trimming cost V 6 bases and J 6 bases; bases outside gene matches: 14. The CDR3 consists of 16 residues. CDR3 coding DNA: TGTGCCAGCAGCCCAGGAGGGACTAGGGTGTTTGATACGCAGTATTTT. It yields the protein CASSPGGTRVFDTQYF.

In nucleotides, the CDR3 is TGTGCCAGCAGCGCACAGGGGGCGACAGGCTACACCTTC. Its translation: CASSAQGATGYTF. The J gene is TRBJ1-2, the V gene TRBV28, with 9 bases aligning to TRBD1. Germline trimming cut 6 bases from V and 8 bases from J; bases unmatched to any gene: 7. CDR1 and CDR2 from the germline V gene are MDHEN and SYDVKM. The CDR3 is made up of 13 amino acids.

This sequence joins TRBV12-3 or TRBV12-4 and TRBJ2-7, with unresolved D. The V gene lost 2 bases and the J gene lost 4 bases, with 15 bases spanning the gap. There are 15 residues in the CDR3. In DNA, the CDR3 is TGTGCCAGCAGTTTACCCCGTCAAGCCACTTACGAGCAGTACTTC. As protein: CASSLPRQATYEQYF.

This clonotype has a handful of counts. CDR3 sequence (DNA): TGCAGTGCTAGAGATTATCAAAGCGGGAGGGTCCACGAGCAGTACTTC. It codes for CSARDYQSGRVHEQYF. The V call is TRBV20-1, the J call TRBJ2-7; 10 bases fit TRBD2. V lost 0 bases, J lost 5 bases, and 10 bases stayed unmatched. The germline V gene has CDR1 DFQATT and CDR2 SNEGSKA (reference sequence). The CDR3 has 16 residues.

The chain joins TRBV7-2 to TRBJ2-1, with 7 nucleotides matching TRBD2. Trimming cost V 5 bases and J 15 bases; bases outside gene matches: 16. Per the germline V gene, CDR1 is SGHTA and CDR2 is FQGNSA. The CDR3 is made up of 14 amino acids. CDR3 bases: TGTGCCAGCAGCCAAAGGGGTGGAGTGGGAGGGCCGTTCTTC. Protein product: CASSQRGGVGGPFF.